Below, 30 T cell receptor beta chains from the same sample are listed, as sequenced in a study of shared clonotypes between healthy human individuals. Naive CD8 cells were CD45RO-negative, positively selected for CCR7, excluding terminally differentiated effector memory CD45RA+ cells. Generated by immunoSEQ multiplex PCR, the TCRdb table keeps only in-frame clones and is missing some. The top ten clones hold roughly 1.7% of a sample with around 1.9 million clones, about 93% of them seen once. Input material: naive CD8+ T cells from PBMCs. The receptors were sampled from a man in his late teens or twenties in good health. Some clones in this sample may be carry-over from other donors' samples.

The CDR3 here is CSVEEGTGRNYGYTF. DNA of the CDR3: TGCAGCGTTGAAGAAGGGACAGGGAGAAACTATGGCTACACCTTC. The V call is TRBV29-1, the J call TRBJ1-2, with TRBD1 matching over 9 bases. J gave up 2 bases and V 0 bases, and 4 bases lay outside the gene matches. The germline CDR1 and CDR2 sequences are SQVTM and ANQGSEA. The CDR3 covers 15 residues.

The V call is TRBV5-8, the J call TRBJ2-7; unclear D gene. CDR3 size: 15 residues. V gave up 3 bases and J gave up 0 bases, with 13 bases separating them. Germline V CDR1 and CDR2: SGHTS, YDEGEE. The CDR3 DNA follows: TGTGCCAGCAGCTATAGGAGAACTTCCTCCTACGAGCAGTACTTC. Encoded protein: CASSYRRTSSYEQYF.

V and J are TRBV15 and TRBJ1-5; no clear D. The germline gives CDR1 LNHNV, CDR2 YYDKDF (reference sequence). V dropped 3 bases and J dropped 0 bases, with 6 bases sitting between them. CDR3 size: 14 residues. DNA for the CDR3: TGTGCCACCAGCAGGTACGATAGCAATCAGCCCCAGCATTTT. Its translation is CATSRYDSNQPQHF. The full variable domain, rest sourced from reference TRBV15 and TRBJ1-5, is DAMVIQNPRYQVTQFGKPVTLSCSQTLNHNVMYWYQQKSSQAPKLLFHYYDKDFNNEADTPDNFQSRRPNTSFCFLDIRSPGLGDTAMYLCATSRYDSNQPQHFGDGTRLSIL.

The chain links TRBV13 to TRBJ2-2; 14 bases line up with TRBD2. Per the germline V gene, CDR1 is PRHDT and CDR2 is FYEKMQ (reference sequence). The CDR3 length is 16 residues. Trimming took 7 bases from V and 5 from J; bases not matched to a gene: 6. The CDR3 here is CASTQGTSGSTGELFF. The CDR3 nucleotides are TGTGCCAGCACCCAAGGGACTAGCGGGAGTACCGGGGAGCTGTTTTTT.

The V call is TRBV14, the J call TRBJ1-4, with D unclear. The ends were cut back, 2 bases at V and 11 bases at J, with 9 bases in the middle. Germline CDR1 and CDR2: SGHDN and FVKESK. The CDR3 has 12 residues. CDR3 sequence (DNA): TGTGCCAGCAGCCAAAGCAGGATGAAACTGTTTTTT. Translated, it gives CASSQSRMKLFF.

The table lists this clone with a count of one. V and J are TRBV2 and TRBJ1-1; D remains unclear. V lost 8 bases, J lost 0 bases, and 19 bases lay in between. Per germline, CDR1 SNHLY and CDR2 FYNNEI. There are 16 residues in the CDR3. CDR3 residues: CASPLEADSLNTEAFF. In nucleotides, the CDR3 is TGTGCCAGCCCCCTGGAGGCGGATAGCCTGAACACTGAAGCTTTCTTT.

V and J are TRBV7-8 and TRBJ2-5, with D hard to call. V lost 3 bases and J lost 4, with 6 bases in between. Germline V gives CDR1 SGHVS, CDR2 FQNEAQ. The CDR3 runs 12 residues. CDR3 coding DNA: TGTGCCAGCAGCTTTTCCCCAGAGACCCAGTACTTC. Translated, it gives CASSFSPETQYF.

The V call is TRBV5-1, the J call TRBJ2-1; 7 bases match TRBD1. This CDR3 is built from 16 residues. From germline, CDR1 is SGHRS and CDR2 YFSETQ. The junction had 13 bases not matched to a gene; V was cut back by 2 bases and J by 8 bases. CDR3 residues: CASSFAASYRGDEQFF. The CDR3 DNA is TGCGCCAGCAGCTTCGCGGCCTCCTACAGGGGCGATGAGCAGTTCTTC. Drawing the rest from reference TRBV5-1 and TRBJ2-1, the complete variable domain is KAGVTQTPRYLIKTRGQQVTLSCSPISGHRSVSWYQQTPGQGLQFLFEYFSETQRNKGNFPGRFSGRQFSNSRSEMNVSTLELGDSALYLCASSFAASYRGDEQFFGPGTRLTVL.

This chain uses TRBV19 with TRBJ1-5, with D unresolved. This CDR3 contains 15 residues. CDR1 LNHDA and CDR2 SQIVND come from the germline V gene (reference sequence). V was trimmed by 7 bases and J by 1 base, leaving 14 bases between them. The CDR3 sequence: CASTPTRTSNQPQHF. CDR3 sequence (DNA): TGTGCCAGTACCCCGACACGAACAAGCAATCAGCCCCAGCATTTT.

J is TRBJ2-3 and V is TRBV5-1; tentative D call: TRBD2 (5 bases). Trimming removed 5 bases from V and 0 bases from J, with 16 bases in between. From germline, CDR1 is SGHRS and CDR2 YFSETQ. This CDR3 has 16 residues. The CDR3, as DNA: TGCGCCAGCAGGCCCTATGGTAGCGCTAGCACAGATACGCAGTATTTT. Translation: CASRPYGSASTDTQYF.

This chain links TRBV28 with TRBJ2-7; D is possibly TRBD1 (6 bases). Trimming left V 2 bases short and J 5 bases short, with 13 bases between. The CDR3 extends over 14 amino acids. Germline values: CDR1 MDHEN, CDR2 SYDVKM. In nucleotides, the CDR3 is TGTGCCAGCAGTTTAGTACAGGGAGTTGACGAGCAGTACTTC. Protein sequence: CASSLVQGVDEQYF.

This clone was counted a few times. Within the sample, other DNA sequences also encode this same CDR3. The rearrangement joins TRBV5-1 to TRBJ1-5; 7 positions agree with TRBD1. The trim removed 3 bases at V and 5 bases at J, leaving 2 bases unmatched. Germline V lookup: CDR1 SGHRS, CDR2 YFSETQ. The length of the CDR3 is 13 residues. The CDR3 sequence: CASSWTGDQPQHF. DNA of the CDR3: TGCGCCAGCAGCTGGACAGGAGATCAGCCCCAGCATTTT. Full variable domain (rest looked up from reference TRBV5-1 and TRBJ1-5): KAGVTQTPRYLIKTRGQQVTLSCSPISGHRSVSWYQQTPGQGLQFLFEYFSETQRNKGNFPGRFSGRQFSNSRSEMNVSTLELGDSALYLCASSWTGDQPQHFGDGTRLSIL.

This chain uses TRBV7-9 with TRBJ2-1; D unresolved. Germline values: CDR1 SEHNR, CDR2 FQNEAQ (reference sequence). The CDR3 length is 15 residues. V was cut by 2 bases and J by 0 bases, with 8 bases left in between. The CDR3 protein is CASSLWGSSYNEQFF. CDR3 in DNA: TGTGCCAGCAGCTTATGGGGAAGCTCCTACAATGAGCAGTTCTTC.

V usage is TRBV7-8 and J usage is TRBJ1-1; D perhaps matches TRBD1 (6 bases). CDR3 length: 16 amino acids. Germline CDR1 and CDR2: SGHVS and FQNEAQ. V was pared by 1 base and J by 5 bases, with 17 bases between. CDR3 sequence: CASSLEVGGLLTEAFF. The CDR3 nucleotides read TGTGCCAGCAGCTTAGAGGTTGGGGGGCTTTTGACTGAAGCTTTCTTT. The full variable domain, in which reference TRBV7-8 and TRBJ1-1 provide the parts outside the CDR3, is GAGVSQSPRYKVAKRGQDVALRCDPISGHVSLFWYQQALGQGPEFLTYFQNEAQLDKSGLPSDRFFAERPEGSVSTLKIQRTQQEDSAVYLCASSLEVGGLLTEAFFGQGTRLTVV.

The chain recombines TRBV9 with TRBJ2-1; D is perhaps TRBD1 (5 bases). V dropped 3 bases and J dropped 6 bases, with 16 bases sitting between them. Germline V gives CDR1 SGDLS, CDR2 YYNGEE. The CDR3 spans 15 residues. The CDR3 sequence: CASSGSQGFPNEQFF. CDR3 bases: TGTGCCAGCAGCGGCTCCCAGGGTTTCCCCAATGAGCAGTTCTTC.

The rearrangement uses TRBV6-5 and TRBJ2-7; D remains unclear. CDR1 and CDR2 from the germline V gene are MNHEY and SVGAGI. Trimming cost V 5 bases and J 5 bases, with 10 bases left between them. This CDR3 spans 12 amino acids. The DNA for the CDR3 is TGTGCCAGCAGTCCTAATAAAAACGAGCAGTACTTC. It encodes CASSPNKNEQYF.

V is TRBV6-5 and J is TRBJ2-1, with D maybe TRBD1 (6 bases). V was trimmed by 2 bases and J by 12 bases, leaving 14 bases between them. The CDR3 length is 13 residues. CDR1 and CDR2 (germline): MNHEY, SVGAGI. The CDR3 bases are TGTGCCAGCAGTTACACCAACACAGGGTGGCAGTTCTTC. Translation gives CASSYTNTGWQFF.

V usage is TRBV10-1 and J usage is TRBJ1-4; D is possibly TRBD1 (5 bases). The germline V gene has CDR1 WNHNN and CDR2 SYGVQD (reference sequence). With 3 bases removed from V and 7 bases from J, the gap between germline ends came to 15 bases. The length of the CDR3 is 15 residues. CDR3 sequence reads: CASSEGAEGAEKLFF. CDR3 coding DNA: TGCGCCAGCAGTGAAGGGGCGGAAGGGGCTGAAAAACTGTTTTTT.

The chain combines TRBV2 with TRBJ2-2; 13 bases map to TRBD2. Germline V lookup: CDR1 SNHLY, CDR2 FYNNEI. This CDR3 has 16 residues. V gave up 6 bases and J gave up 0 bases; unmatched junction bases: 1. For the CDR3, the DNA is TGTGCCAGCAGCGGGACTAGCGGGGCGAACACCGGGGAGCTGTTTTTT. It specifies CASSGTSGANTGELFF.

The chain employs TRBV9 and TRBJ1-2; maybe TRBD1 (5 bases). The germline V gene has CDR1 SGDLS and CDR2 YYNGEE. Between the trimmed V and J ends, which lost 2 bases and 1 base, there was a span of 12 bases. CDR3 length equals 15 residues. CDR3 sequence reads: CASSVGGLSNYGYTF. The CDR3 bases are TGTGCCAGCAGCGTCGGGGGTCTGAGTAACTATGGCTACACCTTC.

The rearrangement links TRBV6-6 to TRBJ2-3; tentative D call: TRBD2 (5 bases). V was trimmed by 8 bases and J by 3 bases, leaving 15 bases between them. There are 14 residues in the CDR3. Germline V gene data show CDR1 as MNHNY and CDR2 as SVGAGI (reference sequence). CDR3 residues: CASGGSGSTDTQYF. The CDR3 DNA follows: TGTGCCAGCGGAGGTAGTGGCTCTACAGATACGCAGTATTTT.

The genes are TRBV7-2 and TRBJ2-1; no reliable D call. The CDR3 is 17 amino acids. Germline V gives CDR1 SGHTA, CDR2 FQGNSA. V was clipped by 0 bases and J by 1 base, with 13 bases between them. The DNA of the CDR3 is TGTGCCAGCAGCTTAGCCCTGTCCCGTGAGTCCTACAATGAGCAGTTCTTC. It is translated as CASSLALSRESYNEQFF.

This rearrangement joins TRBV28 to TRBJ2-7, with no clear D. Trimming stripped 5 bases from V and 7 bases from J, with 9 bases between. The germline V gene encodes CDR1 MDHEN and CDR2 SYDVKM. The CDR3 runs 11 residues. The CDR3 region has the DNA TGTGCCAGCAGTCGGGCCTGGGAGCAGTACTTC. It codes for CASSRAWEQYF.

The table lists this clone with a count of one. DNA of the CDR3: TGTGCCAGCAGTTACACGGAGAACTATGGCTACACCTTC. It codes for CASSYTENYGYTF. The chain carries TRBV6-5 and TRBJ1-2; no definite D call. Trimming removed 2 bases at V and 2 bases at J, with 6 bases between. Germline assignment: CDR1 MNHEY and CDR2 SVGAGI. This CDR3 is built from 13 residues.

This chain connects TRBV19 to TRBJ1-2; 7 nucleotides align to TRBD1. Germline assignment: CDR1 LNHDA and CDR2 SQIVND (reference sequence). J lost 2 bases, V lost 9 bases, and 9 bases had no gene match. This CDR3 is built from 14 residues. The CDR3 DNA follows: TGTGCCAGCCTGCCTCAGGGGGTGAACTATGGCTACACCTTC. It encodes CASLPQGVNYGYTF.

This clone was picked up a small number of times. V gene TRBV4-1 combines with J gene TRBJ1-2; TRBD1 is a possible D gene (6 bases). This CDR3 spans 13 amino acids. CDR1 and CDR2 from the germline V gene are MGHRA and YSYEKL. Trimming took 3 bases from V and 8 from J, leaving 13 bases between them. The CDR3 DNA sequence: TGCGCCAGCAGCCAGGCTACAGGGAGCGGCTACACCTTC. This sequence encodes CASSQATGSGYTF.

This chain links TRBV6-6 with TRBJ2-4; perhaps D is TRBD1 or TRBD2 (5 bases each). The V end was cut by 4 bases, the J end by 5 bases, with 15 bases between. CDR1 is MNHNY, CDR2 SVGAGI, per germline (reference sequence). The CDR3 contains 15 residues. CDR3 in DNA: TGTGCCAGCAGTTCCCGGGGCAGACCCCAAAACATTCAGTACTTC. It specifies CASSSRGRPQNIQYF.

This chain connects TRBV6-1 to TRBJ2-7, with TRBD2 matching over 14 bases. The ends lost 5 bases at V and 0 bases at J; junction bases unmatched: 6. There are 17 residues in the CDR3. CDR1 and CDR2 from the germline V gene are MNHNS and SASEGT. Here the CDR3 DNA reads TGTGCCAGCAGTCAAGGACTAGCGGGAGGCGGCTCCTACGAGCAGTACTTC. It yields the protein CASSQGLAGGGSYEQYF.

The CDR3 DNA reads TGCGCCAGCAGCTTTTGGGGACAGCGCATGTCAACGAACACTGAAGCTTTCTTT. Its protein product is CASSFWGQRMSTNTEAFF. V is TRBV5-1 and J is TRBJ1-1; 7 positions agree with TRBD1. Looked up from germline, CDR1 is SGHRS and CDR2 is YFSETQ. The CDR3 loop spans 18 amino acids. Trimming took 2 bases from V and 1 from J; bases not matched to a gene: 14.

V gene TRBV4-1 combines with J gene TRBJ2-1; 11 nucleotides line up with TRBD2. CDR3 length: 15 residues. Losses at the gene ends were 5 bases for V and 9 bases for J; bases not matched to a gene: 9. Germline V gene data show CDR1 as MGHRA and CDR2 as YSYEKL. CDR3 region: CASSTLAGVRGEQFF. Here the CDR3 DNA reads TGCGCCAGCAGCACACTAGCGGGGGTAAGGGGTGAGCAGTTCTTC.